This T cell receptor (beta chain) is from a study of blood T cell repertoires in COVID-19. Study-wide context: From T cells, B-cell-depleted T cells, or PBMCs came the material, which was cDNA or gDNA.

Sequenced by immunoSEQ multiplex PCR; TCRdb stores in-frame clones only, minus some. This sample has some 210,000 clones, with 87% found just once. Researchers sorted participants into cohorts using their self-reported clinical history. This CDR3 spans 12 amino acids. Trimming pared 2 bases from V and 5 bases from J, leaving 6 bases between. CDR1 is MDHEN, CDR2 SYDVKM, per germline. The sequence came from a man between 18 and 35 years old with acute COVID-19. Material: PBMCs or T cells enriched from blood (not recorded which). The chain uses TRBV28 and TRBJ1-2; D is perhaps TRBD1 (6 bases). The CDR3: CASSLQGYGYTF. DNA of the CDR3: TGTGCCAGCAGTTTACAGGGGTATGGCTACACCTTC.